This is a list of T cell receptor beta chains from one sample in a study of blood T cells in healthy people across ages. TCRdb reprocessed the 5' RACE reads via MiXCR and lists one record per CDR3 protein. The sample shows fewer than 800,000 distinct CDR3 sequences, around half of them seen only once. Material: blood. These TCRs come from a woman aged 60-70 years in good health. Both conserved end residues are part of each CDR3. A D gene is named only where the DNA matches it firmly. Part of the rows lack a size; the others show once, few, many or a class for expanded clones.

V	D	length	J	size	CDR3	DNA
TRBV7-8	.	13	TRBJ1-4	.	CASSQNGNEKPFF	TGTGCCAGCAGTCAAAACGGCAATGAAAAACCGTTTTTT
TRBV9	.	13	TRBJ2-7	.	CASRDPGSYEQYF	TGTGCCAGCAGGGACCCCGGGTCGTACGAGCAGTACTTC
TRBV20-1	.	14	TRBJ1-2	.	CSARDSWGEYGCTF	TGCAGTGCTAGAGATTCGTGGGGCGAATATGGCTGCACCTTC
TRBV6-2/TRBV6-3	.	12	TRBJ2-3	.	CASRTGSDTQYF	TGTGCCAGCAGAACGGGATCTGATACGCAGTATTTT
TRBV29-1	.	12	TRBJ1-3	.	CSVEEVGNTIYF	TGCAGCGTTGAAGAGGTTGGAAACACCATATATTTT
TRBV5-1	.	15	TRBJ2-7	few	CASSLGSRIDYEQYF	TGCGCCAGCAGCTTGGGGTCCAGGATAGACTACGAGCAGTACTTC
TRBV20-1	.	9	TRBJ1-2	.	CSASYGYTF	TGCAGTGCGTCCTATGGCTACACCTTC
TRBV14	.	18	TRBJ2-6	once	CASSQVEIIYSGASVLTF	TGTGCCAGCAGCCAGGTTGAGATAATCTACTCTGGGGCCAGCGTCCTGACTTTC
TRBV10-3	.	15	TRBJ2-7	.	CAISESVPGGSEQYF	TGTGCCATCAGTGAGTCGGTTCCAGGTGGTAGCGAGCAGTACTTC
TRBV28	TRBD1	15	TRBJ1-2	few	CASSSEGQGKYGYTF	TGTGCCAGCAGTTCCGAGGGACAGGGAAAGTATGGCTACACCTTC
TRBV6-5	.	15	TRBJ2-1	few	CASRTGLGSYNEQFF	TGTGCCAGCAGAACCGGGTTAGGGTCCTACAATGAGCAGTTCTTC
TRBV12-5	.	14	TRBJ2-5	.	CASGLRVWTETQYF	TGTGCTAGTGGTTTGAGGGTATGGACTGAGACCCAGTACTTC
TRBV20-1	TRBD2	15	TRBJ2-3	.	CSASGSSGSTDTQYF	TGCAGTGCTAGCGGGTCTAGCGGGAGTACAGATACGCAGTATTTT
TRBV20-1	TRBD2	18	TRBJ2-1	.	CSARDPRTSGITYNEQFF	TGCAGTGCTAGAGATCCGAGGACTAGCGGGATTACCTACAATGAGCAGTTCTTC
TRBV6-5	.	17	TRBJ2-1	.	CASSNPRGEPVISEQFF	TGTGCCAGCAGTAACCCCAGAGGAGAACCCGTCATTAGTGAGCAGTTCTTC